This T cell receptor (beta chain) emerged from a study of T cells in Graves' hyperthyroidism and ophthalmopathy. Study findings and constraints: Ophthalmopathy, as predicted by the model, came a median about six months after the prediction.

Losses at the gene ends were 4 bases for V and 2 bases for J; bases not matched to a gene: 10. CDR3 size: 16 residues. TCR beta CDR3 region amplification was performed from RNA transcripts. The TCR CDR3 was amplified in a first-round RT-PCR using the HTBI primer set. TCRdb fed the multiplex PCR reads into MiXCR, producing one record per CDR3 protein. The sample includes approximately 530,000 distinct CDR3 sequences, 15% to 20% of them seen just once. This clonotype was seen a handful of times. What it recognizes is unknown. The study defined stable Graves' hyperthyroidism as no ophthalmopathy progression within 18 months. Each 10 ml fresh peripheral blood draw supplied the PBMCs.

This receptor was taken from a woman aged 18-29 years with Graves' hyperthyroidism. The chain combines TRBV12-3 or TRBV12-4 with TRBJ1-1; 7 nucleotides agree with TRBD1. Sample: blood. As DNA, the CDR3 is TGTGCCAGCAGTTACTCGACAGGGAACCCAAACACTGAAGCTTTCTTT. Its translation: CASSYSTGNPNTEAFF.